This T cell receptor (beta chain) was identified during a study of blood T cell repertoires in COVID-19. Study summary: The United States, Italy and Spain were the sources of the acute and convalescent COVID-19 samples. Sources were T cells, B-cell-depleted T cells, or PBMCs; the material itself was cDNA or gDNA.

Authors' data handling: Nucleated cell number was recorded as an estimate derived from reference gene primer amplification. Some clones are missing from TCRdb's copy, which holds only in-frame ones; the method was immunoSEQ multiplex PCR. That table gives V, J and clone size, and the DNA gave D and trimming. The table lists approximately 260,000 clones, approximately 88% of them singletons. As to this clone: Other DNA sequences from this sample encode an identical CDR3 as well.

The CDR3 length is 13 residues. The germline V and J ends were trimmed by 3 bases and 5 bases, with 10 bases remaining between them. CDR1 is SGHTA and CDR2 is FQGTGA in the germline V gene. The chain employs TRBV7-3 and TRBJ2-5, with a possible D match to TRBD1 (6 bases). Sequenced: peripheral blood. This receptor was obtained from a man aged 50 or older with acute or convalescent COVID-19. CDR3 protein: CASSFGQGETQYF. The CDR3 coding sequence is TGTGCCAGCAGCTTTGGTCAGGGGGAGACCCAGTACTTC.